The present T cell receptor (beta chain) was sequenced within a study of T cells after yellow fever vaccination. This clonotype was seen repeatedly, ten times or more. The antigen remains undetermined. It was through 5'RACE template switching that TCR cDNA was made, with a universal primer site and UMIs added. TCRdb passed the 5' RACE reads through MiXCR, listing each CDR3 protein once. The sample contains about 330,000 distinct CDR3 sequences, roughly 4.3% of which appear only once. The study's findings and limits: Overall, a small share of clonotypes was seen in both CD4 and CD8 compartments.

The sequenced sample was PBMCs, obtained 5 days after the yellow fever booster vaccination. The TCR was taken from a man younger than 35 who received the YFV17D yellow fever vaccine.

CDR3 region: CASSLVGGLAGQETQYF. CDR3 in DNA: TGTGCCAGCAGCTTAGTTGGGGGACTAGCGGGCCAAGAGACCCAGTACTTC. This sequence joins TRBV7-9 and TRBJ2-5; 12 bases match TRBD2. This CDR3 spans 17 amino acids. Germline trimming cut 1 base from V and 1 base from J; bases unmatched to any gene: 4. The germline gives CDR1 SEHNR, CDR2 FQNEAQ (reference sequence).